Detailed here is one T cell receptor (beta chain). Its antigen is not known. The V gene end was trimmed by 5 bases and the J gene end by 8 bases; junction bases not matched to a gene: 17. The CDR3 consists of 17 residues. Germline loops: CDR1 SEHNR, CDR2 FQNEAQ (reference sequence). This record comes from a study of somatic mutations in cytotoxic T cells in rheumatoid arthritis. Broader study findings: Patients with rheumatoid arthritis did not differ significantly from age-matched healthy controls in CD8+ T-cell clonality. Just what the expanded CD8+ clones targeted, in terms of antigens, remained unknown.

Sequencing was performed with immunoSEQ multiplex PCR; in TCRdb, only in-frame clones are kept and a portion is missing. The table lists about 10,000 clones, around nine tenths of them singletons, with roughly 13% in the top ten. The clonotype originates from a woman under 30 with rheumatoid arthritis. The chain employs TRBV7-9 and TRBJ1-2; TRBD1 matches 10 bases. Sequences were obtained from CD8+ T cells sorted from blood. Here the CDR3 reads CASSAGAGTGAILGYTF. CDR3 coding DNA: TGTGCCAGCAGCGCGGGGGCCGGGACAGGGGCTATTCTCGGCTACACCTTC.